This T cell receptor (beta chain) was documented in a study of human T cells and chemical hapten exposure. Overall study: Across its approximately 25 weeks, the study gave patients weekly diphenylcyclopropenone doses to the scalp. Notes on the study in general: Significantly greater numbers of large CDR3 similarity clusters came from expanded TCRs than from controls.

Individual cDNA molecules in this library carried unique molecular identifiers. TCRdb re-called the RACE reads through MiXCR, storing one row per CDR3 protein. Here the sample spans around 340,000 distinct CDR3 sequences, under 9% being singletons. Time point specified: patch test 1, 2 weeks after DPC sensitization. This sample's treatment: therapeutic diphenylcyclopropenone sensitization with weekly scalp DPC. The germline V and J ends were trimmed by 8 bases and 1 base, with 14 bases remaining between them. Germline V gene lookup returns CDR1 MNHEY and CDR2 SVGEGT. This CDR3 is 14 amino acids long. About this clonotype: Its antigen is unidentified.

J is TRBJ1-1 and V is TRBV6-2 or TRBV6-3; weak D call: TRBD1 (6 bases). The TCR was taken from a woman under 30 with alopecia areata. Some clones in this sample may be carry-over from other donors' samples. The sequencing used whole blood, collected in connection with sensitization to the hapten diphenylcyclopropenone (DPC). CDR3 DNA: TGTGCCAGCCAACACAGGGACCCGAACACTGAAGCTTTCTTT. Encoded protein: CASQHRDPNTEAFF.